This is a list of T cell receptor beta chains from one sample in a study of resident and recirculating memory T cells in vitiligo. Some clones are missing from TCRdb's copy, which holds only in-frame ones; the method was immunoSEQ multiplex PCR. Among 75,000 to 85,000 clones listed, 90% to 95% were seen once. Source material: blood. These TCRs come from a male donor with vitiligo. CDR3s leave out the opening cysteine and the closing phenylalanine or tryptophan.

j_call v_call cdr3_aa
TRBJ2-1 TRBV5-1 ASSFGDNEQF
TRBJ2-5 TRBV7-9 ASSLVPRETQY
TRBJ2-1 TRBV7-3 ASSLTAVPSYNEQF
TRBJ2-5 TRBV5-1 ASSLSGTSEETQY
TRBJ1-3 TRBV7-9 ASSLAGGSGNTIY
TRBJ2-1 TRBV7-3 ASSSTTYNEQF
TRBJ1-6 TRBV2 ASSRDINNSPLH
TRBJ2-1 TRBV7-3 ASSITSLPGPEQF
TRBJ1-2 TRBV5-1 ASSFGQELYGYT
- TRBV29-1 SVGGAGGSYEQY
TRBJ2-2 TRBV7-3 ASSFSLAGVFTGELF
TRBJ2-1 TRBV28 ASSPYPGTGTYNEQF
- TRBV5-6 ASSPWTGGEQY
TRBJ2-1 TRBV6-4 ASSDGTGGNEQF
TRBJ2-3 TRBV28 ASSLTGWGKDTQY
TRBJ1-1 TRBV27 ASSSTNTEAF
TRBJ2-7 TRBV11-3 ASSLSARPYEQY
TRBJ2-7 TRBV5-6 ASSLRGGDEQY
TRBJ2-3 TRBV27 ASSGQVTSAGTDTQY
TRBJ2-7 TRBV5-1 ASSTGLAGYEQY
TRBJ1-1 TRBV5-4 ASSSTGEYTNTEAF
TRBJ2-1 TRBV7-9 ASSLGGTGALNEQF
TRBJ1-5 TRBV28 ASSSVGGGSNQPQH
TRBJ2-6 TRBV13 AGESAGANVLT
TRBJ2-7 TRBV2 ASTGGQGYEQY
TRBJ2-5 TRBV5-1 ASSPTAGAGYGETQY
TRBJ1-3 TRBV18 ASSPPGTRGNTIY
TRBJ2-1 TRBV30 AWSQEQGRIVAYNEQF